Reported below is one T cell receptor (beta chain). Its antigen target is currently unknown. Per-base quality was not reported, and no clone a single base away is much larger than it. This entry is derived from a study of OX40 agonist ivuxolimab in advanced cancers. With regard to the full study: The costimulatory receptor OX40 (CD134) was targeted by ivuxolimab, a fully human IgG2 agonistic monoclonal antibody. Intravenous ivuxolimab was administered to patients every 2 weeks at six dose levels: 0.01, 0.1, 0.3, 1.5, 3 and 10 mg/kg. Among the approximately 50 dose-escalation patients, some 20 had hepatocellular carcinoma, approximately 15 melanoma, 9 renal cell carcinoma and 9 head and neck cancer. In the dose-escalation cohort, 75% to 85% of patients were male, and the mean age was approximately 60 years with a range of roughly 23 to 79. Prior anti-PD-1, anti-PD-L1 or anti-CTLA-4 therapy was permitted, and 40% to 50% of dose-escalation patients had received checkpoint inhibitors. Partial responses occurred in three dose-escalation patients, of whom one had hepatocellular carcinoma and two had cutaneous melanoma. The point of sequencing TCRbeta in the periphery was to test whether ivuxolimab changed TCR sequence diversity and drove clonal T-cell expansion. The paper covers the monotherapy dose-escalation part of the phase I ivuxolimab trial, which included N ≈ 50 patients. Broader findings and caveats from the paper: In the 0.1-3.0 mg/kg groups, partial responders had among the lowest normalized peripheral clonal expansion, particularly in CD8+ T cells. The antigen specificity of the peripheral T cells that underwent clonal expansion was not determined. After ivuxolimab, expanded clones were on average more numerous among CD8+ T cells than among CD4+ T cells. At doses of 0.1 to 3.0 mg/kg, clonal expansion of both CD4+ and CD8+ blood T cells was observed from baseline to week 6. Low levels of normalized T-cell clonal expansion were also seen in some patients who did not respond.

For sequencing of the TCRbeta CDR3 region, genomic DNA was extracted from the sorted cells. The immunoSEQ Assay was used for sequencing of TCRbeta CDR3 regions. In its TCRdb copy, this immuneACCESS table keeps in-frame sequences only and misses some clones. Where compared with another copy, unresolved V genes explain less than half of these, and the others have no known cause. This sample has fewer than 90,000 clones in its table, and about 88% of those were observed once. The top ten hold 0.3% to 0.45% of the sample. The junction carries 10 bases between V and J, which are trimmed by 6 bases and 4 bases respectively. The CDR3 holds 12 amino acids from the cysteine to the phenylalanine. The only DNA kept is the CDR3, 36 bases in frame from the first base. CDR1 MNHEY and CDR2 SVGAGI were looked up in the germline V gene. Patients with autoimmune disease history or receiving systemic immunosuppression were excluded from the trial. Peripheral blood for TCR sequencing was collected from all dose cohorts at baseline, on cycle 4 day 1, and on cycle 7 day 1. Samples came from an open-label, multicenter, first-in-human phase I dose-escalation trial of ivuxolimab. Adults with locally advanced or metastatic melanoma, renal cell carcinoma, hepatocellular carcinoma or head and neck squamous cell carcinoma were enrolled in the trial. CD4+ and CD8+ T cells were sorted separately from peripheral blood before TCR sequencing.

This receptor was identified in an adult with an advanced solid tumor such as melanoma, head and neck, liver or kidney cancer. Material: CD4+ or CD8+ T cells sorted from blood, obtained in a trial of the OX40 agonist ivuxolimab. The chain was built from TRBV6-5 and TRBJ2-7, with an unclear D gene assignment. The nucleotide sequence reads TGTGCCAGCAGCCGCGGCAGTTACGAGCAGTACTTC. This encodes CASSRGSYEQYF.